What follows are 22 T cell receptor beta chains derived from one specimen sequenced in a study of response to subunit inactivated influenza vaccine. One entry per CDR3 protein, called by TCRdb with MiXCR from the RT-PCR reads. The table includes 450,000 to 700,000 distinct CDR3 sequences, around 15% detected once. The source was PBMCs from blood, collected less than 13 days after vaccination. All receptors come from a man aged 50 or older who received an inactivated influenza vaccine.

The chain employs TRBV9 and TRBJ2-1, with 7 bases identical to TRBD2. Trimming at V came to 1 base and at J to 2 bases, leaving 18 bases not matched to a gene. CDR3 length: 20 amino acids. CDR1 is SGDLS and CDR2 is YYNGEE in the germline V gene. CDR3 sequence reads: CASSVRLEAGRGTPYNEQFF. The CDR3 DNA sequence: TGTGCCAGCAGCGTAAGATTAGAGGCTGGGCGGGGGACTCCCTACAATGAGCAGTTCTTC. Looking up the rest from reference TRBV9 and TRBJ2-1 gives the full variable domain: DSGVTQTPKHLITATGQRVTLRCSPRSGDLSVYWYQQSLDQGLQFLIQYYNGEERAKGNILERFSAQQFPDLHSELNLSSLELGDSALYFCASSVRLEAGRGTPYNEQFFGPGTRLTVL.

This clonotype appeared a few times. The chain carries TRBV7-8 and TRBJ1-1; TRBD1 is a possible D gene (5 bases). Germline lookup yields CDR1 SGHVS and CDR2 FQNEAQ. Trimming pared 0 bases from V and 5 bases from J, leaving 13 bases between. The CDR3 is 15 amino acids. CDR3 bases: TGTGCCAGCAGCTTAGCGTTTGGGGCCGGTACTGAAGCTTTCTTT. It codes for CASSLAFGAGTEAFF.

Ten or more counts support this clonotype. This chain joins TRBV15 and TRBJ2-3, with a tentative D call TRBD2 (6 bases). The CDR3 runs 16 residues. V was trimmed by 3 bases and J by 0 bases, leaving 13 bases between them. The germline CDR1 and CDR2 sequences are LNHNV and YYDKDF (reference sequence). CDR3 in amino acids: CATSRGSGSSTDTQYF. CDR3 DNA: TGTGCCACCAGCAGGGGAAGCGGGTCGAGCACAGATACGCAGTATTTT.

The genes are TRBV7-6 and TRBJ1-6, with D possibly matching TRBD1 (5 bases). Trimming left V 4 bases short and J 0 bases short, with 16 bases between. The CDR3 is 18 amino acids. Germline V gene lookup returns CDR1 SGHVS and CDR2 FNYEAQ. The CDR3 DNA is TGTGCCAGCAGCTCCCAGGGACCCTCGAGCTCCTATAATTCACCCCTCCACTTT. It encodes CASSSQGPSSSYNSPLHF.

This chain connects TRBV10-3 to TRBJ2-2, with D unclear. CDR1 and CDR2 from the germline V gene are ENHRY and SYGVKD. The ends were cut back, 10 bases at V and 1 base at J, with 10 bases in the middle. The CDR3 sequence is 13 residues long. The CDR3 DNA is TGTGCCACCGAGAGACAGAACACCGGGGAGCTGTTTTTT. Amino acid sequence: CATERQNTGELFF.

This clonotype has more than one count but fewer than ten. The CDR3 loop is CASSSRGGPAHAEQYF. As DNA, the CDR3 is TGTGCCAGCAGCTCCCGTGGGGGACCGGCACATGCCGAGCAGTACTTC. The chain recombines TRBV7-9 with TRBJ2-7, with D tentatively TRBD1 or TRBD2 (5 bases each). Germline V gene data show CDR1 as SEHNR and CDR2 as FQNEAQ (reference sequence). Deletions cut 4 bases from V and 6 bases from J, with 22 bases between. The CDR3 loop spans 16 amino acids.

As to this clonotype: At one of its ends the junction is not consistent with the germline gene, which may arise from a read error. The J gene is TRBJ2-1, the V gene TRBV5-1; D remains unclear. The V gene's germline CDR1 is SGHRS and CDR2 YFSETQ. The CDR3 has 13 amino acids. The CDR3 DNA follows: TGCACCAGCAGCCGATCGGATTACAATGAGCAGTTCTTC. Amino acid sequence: CTSSRSDYNEQFF.

The genes are TRBV6-1 and TRBJ1-1; D gene unclear. The germline V gene has CDR1 MNHNS and CDR2 SASEGT. The germline V and J ends were trimmed by 5 bases and 4 bases, with 11 bases remaining between them. The CDR3 is made up of 13 amino acids. DNA for the CDR3: TGTGCCAGCAGTACGGGCCAGCTCACTGAAGCTTTCTTT. Translated, it gives CASSTGQLTEAFF.

The rearrangement uses TRBV5-1 and TRBJ2-5; the match to TRBD2 covers 9 bases. The CDR3 loop spans 15 amino acids. Trimming cost V 4 bases and J 5 bases; bases outside gene matches: 9. Germline CDR1 reads SGHRS; CDR2 reads YFSETQ. The CDR3 here is CASSRRTSAEETQYF. The CDR3 nucleotides read TGCGCCAGCAGCCGTCGGACTAGCGCCGAGGAGACCCAGTACTTC.

This clonotype was counted only a few times. DNA for the CDR3: TGCAGTGCTAGGGTCACAAAGGGGGAGACCCAGTACTTC. Translated, it gives CSARVTKGETQYF. The chain links TRBV20-1 to TRBJ2-5; D might be TRBD1 (5 bases). CDR3 size: 13 residues. V was trimmed by 3 bases and J by 5 bases, leaving 13 bases between them. Per germline, CDR1 DFQATT and CDR2 SNEGSKA (reference sequence).

This clonotype was seen more than once but under ten times. The chain is built from TRBV7-2 and TRBJ2-5; 7 nucleotides align to TRBD1. The CDR3 is made up of 15 amino acids. The V and J ends lost 0 bases and 2 bases, in that order; junction bases with no gene match: 3. CDR1 is SGHTA, CDR2 FQGNSA, per germline. The CDR3 bases are TGTGCCAGCAGCTTAGCACAGGGGATACAAGAGACCCAGTACTTC. This codes for CASSLAQGIQETQYF.

This chain uses TRBV14 with TRBJ2-3, with D uncertain. The CDR3 extends over 17 amino acids. Trimming stripped 1 base from V and 0 bases from J, with 14 bases between. CDR1 and CDR2 (germline): SGHDN, FVKESK. This CDR3 is CASSQVGRARSTDTQYF. The DNA of the CDR3 is TGTGCCAGCAGCCAAGTGGGTCGCGCACGGAGCACAGATACGCAGTATTTT.

This chain joins TRBV12-5 and TRBJ2-1; 7 bases map to TRBD1. CDR3 length: 13 residues. V lost 3 bases and J lost 7; bases outside the gene matches: 3. Germline V CDR1 and CDR2: LGHNT, FRNRAP. CDR3: CASGFDRVNEQFF. CDR3 DNA: TGTGCTAGTGGTTTTGACAGGGTTAATGAGCAGTTCTTC.

This clonotype has just a few counts. Here the CDR3 DNA reads TGTGCCAGCAGTGACGCCGGACAGGCGCCTAACTATGGCTACACCTTC. This gives the protein CASSDAGQAPNYGYTF. J is TRBJ1-2 and V is TRBV6-1; 7 positions match TRBD1. The CDR3 is made up of 16 amino acids. Trimming removed 3 bases from V and 0 bases from J; junction bases left unmatched: 7. Germline V CDR1 and CDR2: MNHNS, SASEGT.

This clonotype was seen many times. The V call is TRBV6-2 or TRBV6-3, the J call TRBJ2-3; 9 nucleotides align to TRBD2. From germline, CDR1 is MNHEY and CDR2 SVGEGT. The CDR3 extends over 16 amino acids. After removal of 4 bases from V and 2 bases from J, the junction contained 7 bases not matched to a gene. The CDR3 spells CASSFFLAGFTDTQYF. CDR3 DNA sequence: TGTGCCAGCAGTTTCTTTCTAGCGGGATTCACAGATACGCAGTATTTT.

This clonotype has a count of ten or more. V is TRBV11-2 and J is TRBJ1-1, with unresolved D. Trimming took 5 bases from V and 3 from J, leaving 10 bases between them. The germline gives CDR1 SGHAT, CDR2 FQNNGV. The CDR3 loop spans 13 amino acids. CDR3 DNA sequence: TGTGCCAGCAGCCCTCGAGGTGACACTGAAGCTTTCTTT. Translating it yields CASSPRGDTEAFF.

This clonotype occurred a few times. This chain connects TRBV20-1 to TRBJ1-1; unclear D gene. This CDR3 is built from 13 residues. The V gene's germline CDR1 is DFQATT and CDR2 SNEGSKA (reference sequence). V was cut by 5 bases and J by 0 bases, with 10 bases left in between. Written as DNA, the CDR3 is TGCAGTGCTTCCCGACCGATGAACACTGAAGCTTTCTTT. The encoded protein is CSASRPMNTEAFF.

This clonotype came up a few times. The gene calls are TRBV5-1 and TRBJ2-1; the match to TRBD1 covers 10 bases. Germline values: CDR1 SGHRS, CDR2 YFSETQ. Germline trimming cut 4 bases from V and 10 bases from J; bases unmatched to any gene: 8. The CDR3 sequence is 14 residues long. The CDR3 DNA follows: TGCGCCAGCAGCCCGGGACAGGGGATGGGGGAGCAGTTCTTC. Translation gives CASSPGQGMGEQFF.

This clonotype was found a few times. The rearrangement links TRBV4-2 to TRBJ2-5; D unclear. V gave up 0 bases and J gave up 5 bases, with 4 bases separating them. Germline lookup yields CDR1 LGHNA and CDR2 YNFKEQ. CDR3 length equals 12 residues. The CDR3 loop reads CASSQDSETQYF. The CDR3, as DNA: TGTGCCAGCAGCCAAGATTCGGAGACCCAGTACTTC.

This clonotype has more than one count but fewer than ten. The chain couples TRBV28 to TRBJ1-5; TRBD1 matches 7 bases. Looked up from germline, CDR1 is MDHEN and CDR2 is SYDVKM. V gave up 5 bases and J gave up 9 bases; unmatched junction bases: 13. The CDR3 runs 15 residues. Here the CDR3 reads CASSTTGAVFRPQHF. Here the CDR3 DNA reads TGTGCCAGCAGTACCACAGGGGCCGTCTTTAGGCCCCAGCATTTT.

This clonotype was seen more than once but under ten times. The chain has TRBV4-3 and TRBJ2-2; a possible D gene is TRBD2 (5 bases). Germline CDR1 LGHNA, CDR2 YSLEER. The V end was cut by 1 base, the J end by 7 bases, with 10 bases between. The CDR3 runs 14 residues. CDR3 residues: CASSQVVEVGELFF. DNA for the CDR3: TGCGCCAGCAGCCAAGTCGTGGAGGTCGGGGAGCTGTTTTTT.

This clonotype was found a few times. The chain combines TRBV4-2 with TRBJ1-3; TRBD1 is a possible D gene (5 bases). CDR1 and CDR2 from the germline V gene are LGHNA and YNFKEQ. The CDR3 has 17 residues. Between the trimmed V and J ends, which lost 0 bases and 5 bases, there was a span of 17 bases. CDR3 amino acids: CASSQDSRQSERNTIYF. The DNA for the CDR3 is TGTGCCAGCAGCCAAGATTCCCGACAGAGCGAGCGAAACACCATATATTTT.